The present entry profiles one T cell receptor beta chain with its context. The data belong to a study of blood T cell repertoires in COVID-19. Study details: Sources were T cells, B-cell-depleted T cells, or PBMCs; the material itself was cDNA or gDNA.

The CDR3 length is 15 residues. The germline V gene encodes CDR1 LGHDT and CDR2 YNNKEL (reference sequence). The germline V and J ends were trimmed by 2 bases and 3 bases, with 8 bases remaining between them. Measured with immunoSEQ multiplex PCR; TCRdb has only the in-frame clones, and not every one. The sample records 20,000 to 25,000 clones, 75% to 85% being singletons. This chain connects TRBV3-1 (or the pseudogene TRBV3-2) to TRBJ2-6, with TRBD1 as a possible D gene (5 bases). This TCR was sampled from a man aged 70-80 years with acute or convalescent COVID-19. Sequencing was done on a sample of peripheral blood. The CDR3 coding sequence is TGTGCCAGCAGCCAAACAGGAAGTGGGGCCAACGTCCTGACTTTC. This codes for CASSQTGSGANVLTF.